Each of the 2 T cell receptor beta chains below was sequenced from the same sample in a study of regulatory T cells in long-lasting Graves disease (dated by TCRdb to the early 2020s). In light of the paper, this sample's time point label describes: persistent/refractory GD, antithyroid drugs over 5 years with positive TRAb. RNA was extracted from PBMCs in TRIzol for both TCR sequencing and RNA sequencing. Receptors were amplified or captured by multiplex PCR. The run used an Illumina HiSeq 4000. TCR beta libraries were built with iRepertoire HTBI primers and Arm-PCR amplification of CDR3 regions. TCRdb reprocessed the public reads (quality trimming at Q25 with fastp, clone calling with MiXCR) and kept in-frame beta chains. Each record represents a unique CDR3 protein, reported with the most common genes and DNA among its rows. This sample is represented by 650,000 to 850,000 distinct CDR3 sequences; 25% to 35% of them were singletons. About two fifths of the sample comes from the top ten.

The sample here was peripheral blood mononuclear cells (PBMCs), taken when the disease was refractory, from a patient treated with antithyroid drugs. Receptors originate from a female donor with Graves disease.

V is TRBV11-2 and J is TRBJ1-1; D is possibly TRBD1 (6 bases). V was pared by 0 bases and J by 4 bases, with 15 bases between. Per germline, CDR1 SGHAT and CDR2 FQNNGV. The CDR3 totals 16 residues. The chain's CDR3 is CASSLDGGLGSTEAFF. The CDR3 coding sequence is TGTGCCAGCAGCTTAGATGGGGGGCTCGGCAGCACTGAAGCTTTCTTT. Looking up the rest from reference TRBV11-2 and TRBJ1-1 gives the full variable domain: EAGVAQSPRYKIIEKRQSVAFWCNPISGHATLYWYQQILGQGPKLLIQFQNNGVVDDSQLPKDRFSAERLKGVDSTLKIQPAKLEDSAVYLCASSLDGGLGSTEAFFGQGTRLTVV.

This chain joins TRBV3-1 and TRBJ2-7, with D possibly called TRBD1 or TRBD2 (5 bases each). V lost 4 bases and J 3 bases, leaving 22 bases between the germline ends. Looked up from germline, CDR1 is LGHDT and CDR2 is YNNKEL (reference sequence). This CDR3 has 17 amino acids. The CDR3 reads CASSPRLDRGAGYEQYF. CDR3 bases: TGTGCCAGCAGCCCCAGACTGGACCGAGGGGCAGGCTACGAGCAGTACTTC.